Given below is one T cell receptor beta chain in context. The entry originates in a study of T cell responses to AZD1222 COVID-19 vaccine. The CDR3 covers 16 residues. The germline gives CDR1 KGHSH, CDR2 LQKENI. V dropped 2 bases and J dropped 2 bases, with 15 bases sitting between them. Clones were sequenced by immunoSEQ multiplex PCR, and TCRdb holds only the in-frame ones, with some missing. The data contain under 150,000 clones, about 93% of them seen just once; the ten biggest clones take up roughly 4.9%. The sample here was peripheral blood, taken on day 0 of AZD1222 vaccination. The chain recombines TRBV18 with TRBJ1-1, with D unresolved. The sequence was obtained from an adult in good health. The CDR3 here is CASSPAREGLNTEAFF. In nucleotides, the CDR3 is TGTGCCAGCTCACCAGCGAGGGAGGGTCTTAACACTGAAGCTTTCTTT.